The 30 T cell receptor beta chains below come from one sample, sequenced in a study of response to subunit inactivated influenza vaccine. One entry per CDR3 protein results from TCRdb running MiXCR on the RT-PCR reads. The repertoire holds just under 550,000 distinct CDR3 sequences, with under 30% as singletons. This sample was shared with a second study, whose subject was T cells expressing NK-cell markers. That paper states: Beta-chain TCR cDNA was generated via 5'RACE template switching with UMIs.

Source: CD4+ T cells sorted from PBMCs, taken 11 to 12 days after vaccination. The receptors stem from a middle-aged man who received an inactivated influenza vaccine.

As DNA, the CDR3 is TGCGCCAGCAGTCCCTCCGGGGCCTCTGGGGCCAACGTCCTGACTTTC. This translates into CASSPSGASGANVLTF. The V gene is TRBV23-1, the J gene TRBJ2-6; D might be TRBD1 or TRBD2, each matching 5 bases. TRBV23-1 is noted as an ORF with a role that remains uncertain. Trimming shortened V by 4 bases and J by 0 bases, and 10 bases separated the two germline ends. The length of the CDR3 is 16 residues.

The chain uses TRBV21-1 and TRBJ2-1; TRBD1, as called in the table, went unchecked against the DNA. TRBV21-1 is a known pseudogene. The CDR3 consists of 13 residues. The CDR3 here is CASSKALRDRGPF. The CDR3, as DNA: TGTGCCAGCAGCAAAGCGCTGCGGGACAGGGGACCCTTC.

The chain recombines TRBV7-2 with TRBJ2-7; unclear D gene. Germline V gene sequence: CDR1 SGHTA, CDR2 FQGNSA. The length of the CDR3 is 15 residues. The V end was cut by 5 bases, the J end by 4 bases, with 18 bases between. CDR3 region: CASSPTIGAFYEQYF. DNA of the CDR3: TGTGCCAGCAGCCCTACCATCGGCGCGTTTTACGAGCAGTACTTC. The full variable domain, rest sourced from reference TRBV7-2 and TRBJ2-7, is GAGVSQSPSNKVTEKGKDVELRCDPISGHTALYWYRQSLGQGLEFLIYFQGNSAPDKSGLPSDRFSAERTGGSVSTLTIQRTQQEDSAVYLCASSPTIGAFYEQYFGPGTRLTVT.

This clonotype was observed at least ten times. This chain's CDR3 is CSANNRGPETQYF. Written as DNA, the CDR3 is TGCAGTGCTAACAACAGGGGTCCAGAGACCCAGTACTTC. The chain has TRBV20-1 and TRBJ2-5; 7 nucleotides match TRBD1. CDR1 DFQATT and CDR2 SNEGSKA come from the germline V gene (reference sequence). With V trimmed by 4 bases and J by 4 bases, 6 bases remained unmatched. The length of the CDR3 is 13 residues.

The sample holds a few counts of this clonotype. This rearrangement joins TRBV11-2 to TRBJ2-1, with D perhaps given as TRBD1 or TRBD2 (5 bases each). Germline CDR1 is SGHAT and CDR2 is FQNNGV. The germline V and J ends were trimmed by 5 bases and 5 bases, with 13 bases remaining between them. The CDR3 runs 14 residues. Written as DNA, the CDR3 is TGTGCCAGCAGCCCCCACGGGACCAACAATGAGCAGTTCTTC. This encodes CASSPHGTNNEQFF.

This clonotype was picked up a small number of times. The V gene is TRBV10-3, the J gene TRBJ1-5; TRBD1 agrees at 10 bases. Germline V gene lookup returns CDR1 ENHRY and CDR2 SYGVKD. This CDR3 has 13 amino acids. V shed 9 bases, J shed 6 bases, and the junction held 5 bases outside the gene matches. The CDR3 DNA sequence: TGTGCCATACACCGGGACAGGGGTCAGCCCCAGCATTTT. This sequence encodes CAIHRDRGQPQHF.

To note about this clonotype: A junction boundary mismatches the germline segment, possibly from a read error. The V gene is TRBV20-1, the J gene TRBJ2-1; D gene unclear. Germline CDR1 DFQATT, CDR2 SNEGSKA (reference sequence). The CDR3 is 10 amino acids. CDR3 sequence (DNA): TGCAGTGCTAGAGATAGTTACGGCATCTTC. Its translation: CSARDSYGIF.

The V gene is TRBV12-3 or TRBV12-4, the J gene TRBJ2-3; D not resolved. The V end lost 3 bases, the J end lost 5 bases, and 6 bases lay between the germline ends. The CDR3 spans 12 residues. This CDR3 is CASSFHGDTQYF. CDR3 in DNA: TGTGCCAGCAGTTTTCACGGAGATACGCAGTATTTT.

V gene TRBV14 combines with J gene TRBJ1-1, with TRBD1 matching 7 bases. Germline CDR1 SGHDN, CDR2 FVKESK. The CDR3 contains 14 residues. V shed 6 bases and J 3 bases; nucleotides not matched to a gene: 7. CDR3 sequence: CASSRRDRYTEAFF. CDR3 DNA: TGTGCCAGCAGTCGTCGGGACAGATACACTGAAGCTTTCTTT. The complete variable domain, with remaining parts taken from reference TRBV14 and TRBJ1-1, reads EAGVTQFPSHSVIEKGQTVTLRCDPISGHDNLYWYRRVMGKEIKFLLHFVKESKQDESGMPNNRFLAERTGGTYSTLKVQPAELEDSGVYFCASSRRDRYTEAFFGQGTRLTVV.

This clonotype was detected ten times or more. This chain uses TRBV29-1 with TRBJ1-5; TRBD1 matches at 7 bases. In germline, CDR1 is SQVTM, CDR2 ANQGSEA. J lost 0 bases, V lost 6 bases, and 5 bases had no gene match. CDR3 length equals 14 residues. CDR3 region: CSVTQGDSNQPQHF. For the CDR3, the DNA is TGCAGCGTGACCCAGGGGGATAGCAATCAGCCCCAGCATTTT.

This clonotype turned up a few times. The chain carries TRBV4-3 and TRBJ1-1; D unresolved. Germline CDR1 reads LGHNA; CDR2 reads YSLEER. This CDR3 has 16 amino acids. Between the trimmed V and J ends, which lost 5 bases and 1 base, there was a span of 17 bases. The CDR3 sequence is CASSTPGLRRNTEAFF. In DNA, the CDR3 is TGCGCCAGCAGCACACCGGGTTTGAGGCGGAACACTGAAGCTTTCTTT.

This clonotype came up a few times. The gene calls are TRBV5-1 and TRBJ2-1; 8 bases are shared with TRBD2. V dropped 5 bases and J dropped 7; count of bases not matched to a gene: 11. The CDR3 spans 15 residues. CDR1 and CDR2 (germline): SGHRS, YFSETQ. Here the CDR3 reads CASSISGSKGNEQFF. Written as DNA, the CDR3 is TGCGCCAGCAGTATCAGCGGGAGTAAGGGAAATGAGCAGTTCTTC. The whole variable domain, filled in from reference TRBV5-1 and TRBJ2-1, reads KAGVTQTPRYLIKTRGQQVTLSCSPISGHRSVSWYQQTPGQGLQFLFEYFSETQRNKGNFPGRFSGRQFSNSRSEMNVSTLELGDSALYLCASSISGSKGNEQFFGPGTRLTVL.

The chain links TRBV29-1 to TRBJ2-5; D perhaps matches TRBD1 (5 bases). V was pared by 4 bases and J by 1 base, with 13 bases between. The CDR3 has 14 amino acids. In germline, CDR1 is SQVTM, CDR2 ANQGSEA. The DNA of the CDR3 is TGCAGCGTTGTAGGTGGGGCAGTCCAAGAGACCCAGTACTTC. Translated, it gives CSVVGGAVQETQYF.

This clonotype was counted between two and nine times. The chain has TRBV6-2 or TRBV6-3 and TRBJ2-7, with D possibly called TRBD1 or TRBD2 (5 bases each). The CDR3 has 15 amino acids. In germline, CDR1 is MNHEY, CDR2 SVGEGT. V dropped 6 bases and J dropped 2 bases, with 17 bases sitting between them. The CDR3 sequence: CASRPGGVGAYEQYF. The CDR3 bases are TGTGCCAGCAGACCAGGCGGTGTGGGGGCCTACGAGCAGTACTTC.

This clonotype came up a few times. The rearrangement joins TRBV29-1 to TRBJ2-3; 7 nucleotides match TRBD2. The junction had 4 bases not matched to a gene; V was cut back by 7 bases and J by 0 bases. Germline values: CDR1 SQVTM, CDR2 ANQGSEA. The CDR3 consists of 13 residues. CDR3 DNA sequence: TGCAGCGGGGGGGGGGTTAGCACAGATACGCAGTATTTT. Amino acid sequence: CSGGGVSTDTQYF.

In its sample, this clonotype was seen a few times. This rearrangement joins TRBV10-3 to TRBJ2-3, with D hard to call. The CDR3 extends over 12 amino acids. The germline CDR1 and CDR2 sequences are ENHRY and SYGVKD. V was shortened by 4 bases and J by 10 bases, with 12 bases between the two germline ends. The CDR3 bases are TGTGCCATCAGTGGTTCATCGGATGCGCAGTATTTT. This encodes CAISGSSDAQYF.

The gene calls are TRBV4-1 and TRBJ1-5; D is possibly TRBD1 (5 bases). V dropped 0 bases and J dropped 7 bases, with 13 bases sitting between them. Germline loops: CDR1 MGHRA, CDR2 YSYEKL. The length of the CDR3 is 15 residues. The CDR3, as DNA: TGCGCCAGCAGCCAAGATCCAGGGACGAGGCAGCCCCAGCATTTT. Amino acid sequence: CASSQDPGTRQPQHF.

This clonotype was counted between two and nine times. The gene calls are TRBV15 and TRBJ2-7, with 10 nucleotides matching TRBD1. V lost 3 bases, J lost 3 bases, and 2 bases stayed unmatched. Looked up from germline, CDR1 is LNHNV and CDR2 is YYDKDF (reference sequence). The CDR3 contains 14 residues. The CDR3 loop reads CATSRGQGLYEQYF. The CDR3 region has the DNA TGTGCCACCAGCAGGGGACAGGGGCTCTACGAGCAGTACTTC.

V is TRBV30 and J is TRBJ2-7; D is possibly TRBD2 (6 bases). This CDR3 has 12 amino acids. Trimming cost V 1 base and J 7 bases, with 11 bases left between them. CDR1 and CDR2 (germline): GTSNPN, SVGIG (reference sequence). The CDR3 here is CAWSATGGEQYF. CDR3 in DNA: TGTGCCTGGAGTGCCACCGGGGGAGAGCAGTACTTC.

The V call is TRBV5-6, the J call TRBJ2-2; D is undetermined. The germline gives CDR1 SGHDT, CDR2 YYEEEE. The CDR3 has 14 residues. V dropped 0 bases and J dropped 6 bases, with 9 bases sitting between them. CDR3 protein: CASSLGHGAGELFF. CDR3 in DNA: TGTGCCAGCAGCTTGGGCCATGGGGCCGGGGAGCTGTTTTTT. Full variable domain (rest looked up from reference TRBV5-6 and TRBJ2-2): DAGVTQSPTHLIKTRGQQVTLRCSPKSGHDTVSWYQQALGQGPQFIFQYYEEEERQRGNFPDRFSGHQFPNYSSELNVNALLLGDSALYLCASSLGHGAGELFFGEGSRLTVL.

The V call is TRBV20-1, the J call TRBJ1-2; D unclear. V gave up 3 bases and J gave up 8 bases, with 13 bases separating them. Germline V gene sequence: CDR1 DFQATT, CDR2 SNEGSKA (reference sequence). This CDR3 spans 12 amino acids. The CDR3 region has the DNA TGCAGTGCTAGGGTCCCCTGGCAAGGCTACACCTTC. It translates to CSARVPWQGYTF.

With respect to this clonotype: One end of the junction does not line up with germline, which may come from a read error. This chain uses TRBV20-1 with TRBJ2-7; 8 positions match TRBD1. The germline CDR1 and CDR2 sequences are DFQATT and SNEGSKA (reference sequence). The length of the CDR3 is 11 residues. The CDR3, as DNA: TGCAGTGCTACCCGGACAGGGCCGCATTCCTTC. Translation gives CSATRTGPHSF.

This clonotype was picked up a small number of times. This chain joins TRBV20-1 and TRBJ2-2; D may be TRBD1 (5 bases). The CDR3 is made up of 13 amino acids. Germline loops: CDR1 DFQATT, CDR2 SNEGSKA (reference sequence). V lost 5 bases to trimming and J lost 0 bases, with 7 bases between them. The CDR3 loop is CSAARANTGELFF. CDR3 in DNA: TGCAGTGCTGCCAGGGCGAACACCGGGGAGCTGTTTTTT.

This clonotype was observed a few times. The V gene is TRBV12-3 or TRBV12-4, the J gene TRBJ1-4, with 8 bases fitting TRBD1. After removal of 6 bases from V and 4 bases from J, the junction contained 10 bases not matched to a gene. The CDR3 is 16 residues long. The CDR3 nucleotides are TGTGCCAGCAGGAAATCTACAGGGGGATTTAATGAAAAACTGTTTTTT. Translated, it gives CASRKSTGGFNEKLFF.

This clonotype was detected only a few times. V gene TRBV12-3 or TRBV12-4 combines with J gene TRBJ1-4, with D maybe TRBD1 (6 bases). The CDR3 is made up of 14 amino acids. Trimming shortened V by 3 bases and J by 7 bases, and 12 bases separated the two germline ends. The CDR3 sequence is CASSFVRGGEKLFF. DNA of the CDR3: TGTGCCAGCAGTTTCGTGAGAGGGGGTGAAAAACTGTTTTTT.

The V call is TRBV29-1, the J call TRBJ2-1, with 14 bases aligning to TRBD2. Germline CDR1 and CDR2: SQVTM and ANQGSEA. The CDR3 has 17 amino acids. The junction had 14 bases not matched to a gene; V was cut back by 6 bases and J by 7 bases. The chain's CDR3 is CSVGGEGLAGVSNEQFF. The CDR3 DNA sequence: TGCAGCGTCGGGGGGGAGGGACTAGCGGGAGTCAGTAATGAGCAGTTCTTC.

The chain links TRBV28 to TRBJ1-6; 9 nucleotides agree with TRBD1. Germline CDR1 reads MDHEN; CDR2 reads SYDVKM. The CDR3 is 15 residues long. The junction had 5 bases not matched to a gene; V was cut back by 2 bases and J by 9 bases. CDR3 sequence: CASSLRGTGLSPLHF. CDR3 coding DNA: TGTGCCAGCAGTTTAAGGGGGACAGGGCTTTCACCCCTCCACTTT. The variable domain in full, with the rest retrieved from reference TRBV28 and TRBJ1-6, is DVKVTQSSRYLVKRTGEKVFLECVQDMDHENMFWYRQDPGLGLRLIYFSYDVKMKEKGDIPEGYSVSREKKERFSLILESASTNQTSMYLCASSLRGTGLSPLHFGNGTRLTVT.

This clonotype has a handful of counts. CDR3 loop: CASSSWDRPLTQYF. CDR3 DNA sequence: TGTGCCAGCAGCAGTTGGGACAGACCCCTGACCCAGTACTTC. The chain has TRBV7-2 and TRBJ2-5, with TRBD1 matching over 7 bases. Germline trimming cut 5 bases from V and 7 bases from J; bases unmatched to any gene: 10. The CDR3 runs to 14 residues. Germline-derived CDR1 and CDR2 are SGHTA and FQGNSA.

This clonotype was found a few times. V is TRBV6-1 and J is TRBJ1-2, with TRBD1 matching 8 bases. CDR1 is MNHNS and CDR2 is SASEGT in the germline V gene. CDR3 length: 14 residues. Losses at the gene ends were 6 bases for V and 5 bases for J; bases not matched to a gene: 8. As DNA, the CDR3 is TGTGCCAGCAGGACTGCGGGACAGGCATATGGCTACACCTTC. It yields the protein CASRTAGQAYGYTF.

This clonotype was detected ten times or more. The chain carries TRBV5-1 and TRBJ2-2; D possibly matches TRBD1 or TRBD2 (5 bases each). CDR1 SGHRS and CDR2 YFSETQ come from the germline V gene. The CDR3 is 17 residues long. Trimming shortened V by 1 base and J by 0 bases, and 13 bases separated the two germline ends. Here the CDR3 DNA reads TGCGCCAGCAGCTTGAGGATGGGACCATCGAACACCGGGGAGCTGTTTTTT. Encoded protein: CASSLRMGPSNTGELFF.